This T cell receptor beta chain was sequenced during a study of PD-1 blockade in classical Hodgkin lymphoma. There was relapse after autologous stem cell transplantation in every patient, and there was variation in brentuximab vedotin exposure. This table comes from immunoSEQ multiplex PCR, and its TCRdb copy is limited to in-frame clones, with some not included. Of about 100,000 clones listed, about nine tenths are singletons. Trimming removed 0 bases at V and 0 bases at J, with 16 bases between. This CDR3 region has 18 residues. Germline V gives CDR1 SGHNT, CDR2 YYREEE (reference sequence). This clonotype originated in a human donor with classical Hodgkin lymphoma. This specimen was peripheral blood mononuclear cells (PBMCs), taken before the second cycle of nivolumab. The chain uses TRBV5-4 and TRBJ1-3, with D perhaps matching TRBD1 (5 bases). The CDR3 DNA reads as TGTGCCAGCAGCTTGGTAGCTTCCTCGACAGACTCTGGAAACACCATATATTTT. Amino acids: CASSLVASSTDSGNTIYF.